These 30 T cell receptor beta chains originate from one sample sequenced in a study of shared clonotypes between healthy human individuals. Generated by immunoSEQ multiplex PCR, the TCRdb table keeps only in-frame clones and is missing some. The sample lists about 1.5 million clones, more than 95% occurring once. Sequencing used naive CD4+ T cells sorted from blood. The subset denotes: CD45RA+ positively selected. The receptors here all came from a young man in good health.

This chain uses TRBV18 with TRBJ2-1; TRBD1 agrees at 10 bases. After removal of 3 bases from V and 10 bases from J, the junction contained 6 bases not matched to a gene. The CDR3 has 14 residues. CDR1 is KGHSH and CDR2 is LQKENI in the germline V gene. CDR3 amino acids: CASSPRDRGTEQFF. DNA of the CDR3: TGTGCCAGCTCACCCCGGGACAGGGGAACCGAGCAGTTCTTC.

V gene TRBV10-3 combines with J gene TRBJ2-2, with D unclear. The V gene lost 6 bases and the J gene lost 9 bases, with 11 bases spanning the gap. This CDR3 spans 12 amino acids. Looked up from germline, CDR1 is ENHRY and CDR2 is SYGVKD. The CDR3 sequence: CAISADGWELFF. The CDR3 DNA sequence: TGTGCCATCAGCGCCGACGGCTGGGAGCTGTTTTTT.

V gene TRBV10-1 combines with J gene TRBJ2-2; TRBD1 is a possible D gene (6 bases). Germline assignment: CDR1 WNHNN and CDR2 SYGVQD (reference sequence). V gave up 5 bases and J gave up 5 bases, with 15 bases separating them. The CDR3 consists of 15 residues. In DNA form, the CDR3 reads TGCGCCAGCAGTCCCGGGACACTTCTGACCGGGGAGCTGTTTTTT. Its protein product is CASSPGTLLTGELFF.

The chain joins TRBV7-3 to TRBJ1-3; D is ambiguous. CDR1 SGHTA and CDR2 FQGTGA come from the germline V gene. V gave up 5 bases and J gave up 0 bases, with 32 bases separating them. The CDR3 covers 22 residues. CDR3 protein: CASSHSFPVLKPRPDSGNTIYF. The CDR3 nucleotides are TGTGCCAGCAGCCATAGTTTCCCCGTTTTAAAGCCCCGCCCCGACTCTGGAAACACCATATATTTT.

V and J are TRBV14 and TRBJ1-1; D call uncertain. The V end lost 3 bases, the J end lost 5 bases, and 13 bases lay between the germline ends. The CDR3 length is 14 residues. Per the germline V gene, CDR1 is SGHDN and CDR2 is FVKESK. Here the CDR3 DNA reads TGTGCCAGCAGCCATCTGGGGTTAAGGACTGAAGCTTTCTTT. It encodes CASSHLGLRTEAFF.

V and J are TRBV19 and TRBJ2-7, with D perhaps matching TRBD1 (6 bases). Germline CDR1 is LNHDA and CDR2 is SQIVND (reference sequence). CDR3 length: 12 residues. V was shortened by 5 bases and J by 6 bases, with 11 bases between the two germline ends. DNA for the CDR3: TGTGCCAGTAGTCCAGGGGTCGGCGAGCAGTACTTC. Its protein product is CASSPGVGEQYF.

This clone occurred once. This sequence joins TRBV7-2 and TRBJ2-1; D possibly matches TRBD1 or TRBD2 (6 bases each). Germline CDR1 SGHTA, CDR2 FQGNSA. Trimming pared 5 bases from V and 0 bases from J, leaving 20 bases between. The CDR3 spans 18 residues. DNA of the CDR3: TGTGCCAGCAGCCCCCGGGGGCTCGACTGGAACTCCTACAATGAGCAGTTCTTC. Encoded protein: CASSPRGLDWNSYNEQFF.

The CDR3 is CASRRTEISSYEQYF. The CDR3 DNA sequence: TGTGCCAGCAGACGGACAGAAATTAGCTCCTACGAGCAGTACTTC. The chain has TRBV6-1 and TRBJ2-7, with D possibly matching TRBD1 (6 bases). V gave up 6 bases and J gave up 0 bases, with 15 bases separating them. The CDR3 spans 15 residues. Per the germline V gene, CDR1 is MNHNS and CDR2 is SASEGT.

This clone was picked up one time. This rearrangement joins TRBV29-1 to TRBJ2-6; TRBD2 is a possible D gene (5 bases). Looked up from germline, CDR1 is SQVTM and CDR2 is ANQGSEA. The length of the CDR3 is 15 residues. V gave up 4 bases and J gave up 0 bases, with 10 bases separating them. CDR3 bases: TGCAGCGTTGCTCGGGGAAGCTCTGGGGCCAACGTCCTGACTTTC. Protein product: CSVARGSSGANVLTF.

The chain joins TRBV6-1 to TRBJ1-2, with no clear D. This CDR3 is 12 amino acids long. V was trimmed by 6 bases and J by 7 bases, leaving 12 bases between them. Germline V CDR1 and CDR2: MNHNS, SASEGT. The CDR3 loop is CASSLAGSGYTF. The CDR3, as DNA: TGTGCCAGCAGCCTGGCGGGGTCTGGCTACACCTTC.

This clone came up a few times. V and J are TRBV6-1 and TRBJ1-5, with a possible D match to TRBD1 (5 bases). Germline-derived CDR1 and CDR2 are MNHNS and SASEGT. The CDR3 runs to 13 residues. The CDR3 DNA follows: TGTGCTACGGCTCAGGGCCCAAATCAGCCCCAGCATTTT. Translation: CATAQGPNQPQHF.

The CDR3 sequence: CASSPSGDDYNEQFF. The CDR3, as DNA: TGTGCCAGTTCACCCTCAGGGGATGACTACAATGAGCAGTTCTTC. This chain uses TRBV9 with TRBJ2-1; tentative D call: TRBD1 (6 bases). CDR1 SGDLS and CDR2 YYNGEE come from the germline V gene. Trimming took off 8 bases at V and 3 bases at J, with 18 bases between the two ends. This CDR3 has 15 residues.

This chain uses TRBV6-5 with TRBJ2-1; 12 bases are shared with TRBD2. Per the germline V gene, CDR1 is MNHEY and CDR2 is SVGAGI. J lost 6 bases, V lost 1 base, and 4 bases had no gene match. There are 16 residues in the CDR3. The CDR3 region has the DNA TGTGCCAGCAGTTACTTGACTAGCGGGAGTTCCAATGAGCAGTTCTTC. Translated, it gives CASSYLTSGSSNEQFF.

The chain couples TRBV28 to TRBJ2-1; 10 bases agree with TRBD2. Looked up from germline, CDR1 is MDHEN and CDR2 is SYDVKM. Trimming cost V 3 bases and J 8 bases; bases outside gene matches: 10. The length of the CDR3 is 16 residues. CDR3 loop: CASSFIGLAEGDEQFF. Written as DNA, the CDR3 is TGTGCCAGCAGTTTTATTGGACTAGCGGAGGGGGATGAGCAGTTCTTC.

In its sample, this clone was seen once. This rearrangement joins TRBV27 to TRBJ2-2; no firm D call. The CDR3 length is 14 residues. The V end was cut by 4 bases, the J end by 5 bases, with 11 bases between. The germline V gene encodes CDR1 MNHEY and CDR2 SMNVEV (reference sequence). The CDR3 region is CASSSQSHTGELFF. The CDR3 DNA reads TGTGCCAGCAGTTCCCAAAGCCATACCGGGGAGCTGTTTTTT.

This clone occurred a few times. The V gene is TRBV9, the J gene TRBJ2-2; no reliable D call. CDR3 length: 15 residues. V was clipped by 1 base and J by 3 bases, with 10 bases between them. Germline lookup yields CDR1 SGDLS and CDR2 YYNGEE. CDR3: CASSVNSIDTGELFF. The CDR3 DNA reads TGTGCCAGCAGCGTAAACAGTATCGACACCGGGGAGCTGTTTTTT. Looking up the rest from reference TRBV9 and TRBJ2-2 gives the full variable domain: DSGVTQTPKHLITATGQRVTLRCSPRSGDLSVYWYQQSLDQGLQFLIQYYNGEERAKGNILERFSAQQFPDLHSELNLSSLELGDSALYFCASSVNSIDTGELFFGEGSRLTVL.

The chain recombines TRBV28 with TRBJ2-1, with TRBD1 as a possible D gene (5 bases). Trimming pared 6 bases from V and 9 bases from J, leaving 15 bases between. The germline V gene encodes CDR1 MDHEN and CDR2 SYDVKM. This CDR3 is 13 amino acids long. The CDR3 loop reads CASSLSPGSEQFF. As DNA, the CDR3 is TGTGCCAGCAGCCTTTCCCCAGGGTCTGAGCAGTTCTTC.

The V call is TRBV28, the J call TRBJ2-1; the match to TRBD2 covers 15 bases. V shed 3 bases and J 3 bases; nucleotides not matched to a gene: 9. Germline values: CDR1 MDHEN, CDR2 SYDVKM. This CDR3 has 19 residues. In DNA, the CDR3 is TGTGCCAGCAGTTTGTGGGGGGGACTAGCGGGAGGAGGCTACAATGAGCAGTTCTTC. This translates into CASSLWGGLAGGGYNEQFF.

V usage is TRBV7-9 and J usage is TRBJ2-7; TRBD2 is a possible D gene (5 bases). The CDR3 length is 14 residues. Trimming shortened V by 6 bases and J by 4 bases, and 16 bases separated the two germline ends. Germline V gene data show CDR1 as SEHNR and CDR2 as FQNEAQ (reference sequence). CDR3 residues: CASSGEGRGYEQYF. As DNA, the CDR3 is TGTGCCAGCAGTGGGGAAGGGCGCGGGTACGAGCAGTACTTC.

The chain combines TRBV19 with TRBJ2-1, with 8 bases that match TRBD1. After removal of 0 bases from V and 15 bases from J, the junction contained 7 bases not matched to a gene. CDR1 is LNHDA, CDR2 SQIVND, per germline (reference sequence). The CDR3 has 13 amino acids. DNA of the CDR3: TGTGCCAGTAGTATAGACCGGACAGGGAGTCTGTTCTTC. Translation gives CASSIDRTGSLFF.

The chain links TRBV10-1 to TRBJ2-1; D call uncertain. The CDR3 loop spans 15 amino acids. With 0 bases removed from V and 2 bases from J, the gap between germline ends came to 8 bases. From germline, CDR1 is WNHNN and CDR2 SYGVQD (reference sequence). The CDR3 DNA is TGCGCCAGCAGTGAGTCTAGGTTTACCTACAATGAGCAGTTCTTC. It is translated as CASSESRFTYNEQFF.

This sequence joins TRBV5-5 and TRBJ2-3; D remains ambiguous. The CDR3 has 13 residues. Germline V lookup: CDR1 SGHKS, CDR2 YYEKEE (reference sequence). The V end was cut by 0 bases, the J end by 4 bases, with 6 bases between. CDR3 protein: CASSLAPPDTQYF. CDR3 DNA: TGTGCCAGCAGCTTGGCCCCCCCAGATACGCAGTATTTT.

V and J are TRBV28 and TRBJ2-7; 8 bases agree with TRBD1. The CDR3 consists of 14 residues. The J segment lost 3 bases and the V segment lost 8 bases, leaving 9 bases of the junction unmatched. Germline V lookup: CDR1 MDHEN, CDR2 SYDVKM. CDR3 nucleotides: TGTGCCAGCGGAATCCAGGGGGCGGGCTACGAGCAGTACTTC. Amino acid sequence: CASGIQGAGYEQYF. Based on the CDR3 plus reference TRBV28 and TRBJ2-7, the full variable domain is DVKVTQSSRYLVKRTGEKVFLECVQDMDHENMFWYRQDPGLGLRLIYFSYDVKMKEKGDIPEGYSVSREKKERFSLILESASTNQTSMYLCASGIQGAGYEQYFGPGTRLTVT.

This clone showed up just once. The chain recombines TRBV5-4 with TRBJ2-3; D is ambiguous. The CDR3 is 15 amino acids. Germline CDR1 is SGHNT and CDR2 is YYREEE (reference sequence). The ends were cut back, 0 bases at V and 0 bases at J, with 8 bases in the middle. The CDR3 sequence is CASSLDQVSTDTQYF. The CDR3 nucleotides are TGTGCCAGCAGCTTGGATCAAGTTAGCACAGATACGCAGTATTTT. Variable domain in full (rest from reference TRBV5-4 and TRBJ2-3): ETGVTQSPTHLIKTRGQQVTLRCSSQSGHNTVSWYQQALGQGPQFIFQYYREEENGRGNFPPRFSGLQFPNYSSELNVNALELDDSALYLCASSLDQVSTDTQYFGPGTRLTVL.

This chain uses TRBV19 with TRBJ2-3, with TRBD2 matching 10 bases. Per the germline V gene, CDR1 is LNHDA and CDR2 is SQIVND (reference sequence). The ends lost 2 bases at V and 0 bases at J; junction bases unmatched: 5. This CDR3 comprises 17 residues. The CDR3 DNA reads as TGTGCCAGTAGTATACCCAGGACTAGCGGAAGCACAGATACGCAGTATTTT. It translates to CASSIPRTSGSTDTQYF. The variable domain in full, with the rest retrieved from reference TRBV19 and TRBJ2-3, is DGGITQSPKYLFRKEGQNVTLSCEQNLNHDAMYWYRQDPGQGLRLIYYSQIVNDFQKGDIAEGYSVSREKKESFPLTVTSAQKNPTAFYLCASSIPRTSGSTDTQYFGPGTRLTVL.

The rearrangement joins TRBV9 to TRBJ2-1; 8 bases match TRBD2. Germline V gives CDR1 SGDLS, CDR2 YYNGEE. V trimming: 0 bases; J trimming: 15 bases; junction bases outside the gene matches: 14. The CDR3 contains 15 residues. The CDR3, as DNA: TGTGCCAGCAGCGTAGGGCTAGCGGGCCTCCCTGGGGCGTTCTTC. Its translation: CASSVGLAGLPGAFF.

This clone has only one observation. The rearrangement links TRBV9 to TRBJ2-2, with D possibly being TRBD1 or TRBD2 (5 bases each). The germline V gene encodes CDR1 SGDLS and CDR2 YYNGEE. V dropped 7 bases and J dropped 4 bases, with 14 bases sitting between them. There are 14 residues in the CDR3. CDR3 bases: TGTGCCAGCGGATGGGGGTTCGGCACCGGGGAGCTGTTTTTT. Protein: CASGWGFGTGELFF.

The chain employs TRBV6-1 and TRBJ1-4, with D hard to call. V lost 6 bases to trimming and J lost 0 bases, with 8 bases between them. The CDR3 runs to 14 residues. Germline V gene lookup returns CDR1 MNHNS and CDR2 SASEGT. This CDR3 reads CASRVGATNEKLFF. The CDR3 bases are TGTGCCAGCAGGGTCGGGGCAACTAATGAAAAACTGTTTTTT.

This clone was detected only once. The rearrangement links TRBV10-3 to TRBJ2-3; 13 nucleotides align to TRBD2. The CDR3 has 16 residues. Trimming took 6 bases from V and 5 from J; bases not matched to a gene: 8. Germline loops: CDR1 ENHRY, CDR2 SYGVKD. CDR3 amino acids: CAISGRLAGGGDTQYF. Written as DNA, the CDR3 is TGTGCCATCAGCGGAAGACTAGCGGGAGGTGGAGATACGCAGTATTTT.

The V gene is TRBV19, the J gene TRBJ1-5; weak D call: TRBD1 (6 bases). CDR3 length: 15 residues. Trimming shortened V by 5 bases and J by 7 bases, and 18 bases separated the two germline ends. In germline, CDR1 is LNHDA, CDR2 SQIVND (reference sequence). This CDR3 is CASSPGSGGGQPQHF. The CDR3 nucleotides are TGTGCCAGTAGTCCCGGGTCGGGGGGCGGACAGCCCCAGCATTTT.